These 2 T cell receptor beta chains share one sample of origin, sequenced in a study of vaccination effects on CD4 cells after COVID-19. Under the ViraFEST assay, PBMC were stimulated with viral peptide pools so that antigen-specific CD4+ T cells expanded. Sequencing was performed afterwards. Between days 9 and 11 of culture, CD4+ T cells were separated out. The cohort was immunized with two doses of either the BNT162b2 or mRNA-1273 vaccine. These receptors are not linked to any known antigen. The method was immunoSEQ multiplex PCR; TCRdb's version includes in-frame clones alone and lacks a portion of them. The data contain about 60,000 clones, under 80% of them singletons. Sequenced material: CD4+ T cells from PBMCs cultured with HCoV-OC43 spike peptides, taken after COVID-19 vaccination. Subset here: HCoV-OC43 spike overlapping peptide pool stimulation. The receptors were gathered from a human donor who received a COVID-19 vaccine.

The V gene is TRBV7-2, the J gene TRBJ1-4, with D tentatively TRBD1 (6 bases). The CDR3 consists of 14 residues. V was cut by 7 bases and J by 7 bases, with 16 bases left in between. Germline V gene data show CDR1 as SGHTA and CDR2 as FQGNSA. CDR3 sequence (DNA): TGTGCCAGCACCCCCCAGGGGTTAGTTGAAAAACTGTTTTTT. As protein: CASTPQGLVEKLFF.

CDR3 residues: CASSRSGTATEAFF. The CDR3 bases are TGTGCCAGCAGCCGCTCTGGGACAGCCACTGAAGCTTTCTTT. The genes are TRBV6-5 and TRBJ1-1; 7 positions match TRBD1. In germline, CDR1 is MNHEY, CDR2 SVGAGI. Germline trimming cut 6 bases from V and 4 bases from J; bases unmatched to any gene: 8. This CDR3 contains 14 residues.